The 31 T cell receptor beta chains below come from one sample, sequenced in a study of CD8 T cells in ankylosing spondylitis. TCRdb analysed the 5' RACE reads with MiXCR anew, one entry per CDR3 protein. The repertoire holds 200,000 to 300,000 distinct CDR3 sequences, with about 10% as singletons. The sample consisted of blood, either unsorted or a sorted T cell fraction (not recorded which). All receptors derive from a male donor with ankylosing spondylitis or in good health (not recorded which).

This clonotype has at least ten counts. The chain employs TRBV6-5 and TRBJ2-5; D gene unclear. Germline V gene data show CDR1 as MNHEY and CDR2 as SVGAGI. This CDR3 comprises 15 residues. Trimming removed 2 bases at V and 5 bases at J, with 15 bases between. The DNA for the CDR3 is TGTGCCAGCAGTTACGGGCTTACCTTCAGGGAGACCCAGTACTTC. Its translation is CASSYGLTFRETQYF.

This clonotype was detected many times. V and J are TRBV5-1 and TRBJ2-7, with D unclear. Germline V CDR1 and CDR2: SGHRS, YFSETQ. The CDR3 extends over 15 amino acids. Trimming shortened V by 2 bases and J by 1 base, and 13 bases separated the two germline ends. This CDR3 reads CASSLAGIISYEQYF. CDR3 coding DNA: TGCGCCAGCAGCTTAGCAGGCATCATTTCCTACGAGCAGTACTTC.

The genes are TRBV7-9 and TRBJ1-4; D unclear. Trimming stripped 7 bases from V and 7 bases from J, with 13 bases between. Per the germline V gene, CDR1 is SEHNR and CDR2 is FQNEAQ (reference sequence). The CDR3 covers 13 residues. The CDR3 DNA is TGTGCCAGCACCCCTTGGGGTTTTGAAAAACTGTTTTTT. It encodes CASTPWGFEKLFF.

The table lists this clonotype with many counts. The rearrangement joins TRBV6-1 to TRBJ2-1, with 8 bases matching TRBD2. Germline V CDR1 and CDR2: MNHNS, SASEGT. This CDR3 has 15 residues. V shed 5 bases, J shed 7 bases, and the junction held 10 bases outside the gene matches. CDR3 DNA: TGTGCCAGCAGTCAACCGGGACTAGGGGGAAATGAGCAGTTCTTC. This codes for CASSQPGLGGNEQFF.

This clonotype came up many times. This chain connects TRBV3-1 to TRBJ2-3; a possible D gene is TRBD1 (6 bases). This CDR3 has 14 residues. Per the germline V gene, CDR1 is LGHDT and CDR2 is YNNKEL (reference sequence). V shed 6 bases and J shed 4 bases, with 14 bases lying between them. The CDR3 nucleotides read TGTGCCAGCAGGCAGTCAGGGGTCTCAGATACGCAGTATTTT. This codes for CASRQSGVSDTQYF.

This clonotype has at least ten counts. The CDR3, as DNA: TGCGCCAGCAGCTTATTAGCGGGAGGGATACAAGAGACCCAGTACTTC. This codes for CASSLLAGGIQETQYF. This chain links TRBV5-1 with TRBJ2-5, with TRBD2 matching 11 bases. This CDR3 comprises 16 residues. Per the germline V gene, CDR1 is SGHRS and CDR2 is YFSETQ. V shed 2 bases, J shed 2 bases, and the junction held 5 bases outside the gene matches.

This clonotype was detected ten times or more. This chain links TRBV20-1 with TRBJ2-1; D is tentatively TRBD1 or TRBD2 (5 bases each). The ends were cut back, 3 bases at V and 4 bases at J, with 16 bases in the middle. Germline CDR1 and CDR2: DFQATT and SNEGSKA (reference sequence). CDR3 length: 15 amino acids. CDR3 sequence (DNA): TGCAGTGCTAGTGGCAGAGGGGCCGGATACAATGAGCAGTTCTTC. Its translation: CSASGRGAGYNEQFF.

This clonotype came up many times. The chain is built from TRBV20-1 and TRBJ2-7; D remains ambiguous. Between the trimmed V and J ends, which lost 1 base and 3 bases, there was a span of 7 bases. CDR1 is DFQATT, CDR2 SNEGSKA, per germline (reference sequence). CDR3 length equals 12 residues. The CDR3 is CSARVPNYEQYF. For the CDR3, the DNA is TGCAGTGCTAGAGTTCCTAACTACGAGCAGTACTTC.

As DNA, the CDR3 is TGCAGCGTTGGGGGACAGGGTTCTAACTATGGCTACACCTTC. It translates to CSVGGQGSNYGYTF. The J gene is TRBJ1-2, the V gene TRBV29-1; 9 bases align to TRBD1. The CDR3 runs to 14 residues. Germline V gene lookup returns CDR1 SQVTM and CDR2 ANQGSEA. V lost 4 bases to trimming and J lost 0 bases; unmatched junction nucleotides: 3.

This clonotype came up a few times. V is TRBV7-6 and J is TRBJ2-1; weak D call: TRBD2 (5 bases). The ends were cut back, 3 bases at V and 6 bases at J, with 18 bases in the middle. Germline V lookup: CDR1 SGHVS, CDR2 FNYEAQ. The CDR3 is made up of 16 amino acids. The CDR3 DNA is TGTGCCAGCAGCTTGGCCCTTCGGACTGGTTCCAATGAGCAGTTCTTC. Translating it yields CASSLALRTGSNEQFF.

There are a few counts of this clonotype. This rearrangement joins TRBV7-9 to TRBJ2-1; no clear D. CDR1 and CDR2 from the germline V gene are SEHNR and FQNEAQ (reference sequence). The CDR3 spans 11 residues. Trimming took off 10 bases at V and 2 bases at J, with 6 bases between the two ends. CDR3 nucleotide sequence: TGTGCCACCCTCCCCTACAATGAGCAGTTCTTC. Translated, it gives CATLPYNEQFF.

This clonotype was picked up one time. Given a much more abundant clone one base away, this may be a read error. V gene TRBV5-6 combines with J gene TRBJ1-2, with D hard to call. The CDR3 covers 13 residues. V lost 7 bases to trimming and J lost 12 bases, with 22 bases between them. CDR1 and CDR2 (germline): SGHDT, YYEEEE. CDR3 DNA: TGTGCCAGCTGTGGGTTTACGGGTGGCGGCCACACCTTC. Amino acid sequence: CASCGFTGGGHTF.

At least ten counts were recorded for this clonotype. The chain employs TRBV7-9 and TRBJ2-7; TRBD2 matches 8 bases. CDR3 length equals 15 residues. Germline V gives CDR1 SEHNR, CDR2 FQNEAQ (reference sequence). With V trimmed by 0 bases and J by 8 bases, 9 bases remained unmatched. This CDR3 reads CASSLATSEFKKQYF. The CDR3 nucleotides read TGTGCCAGCAGCTTAGCGACTAGCGAGTTTAAGAAGCAGTACTTC. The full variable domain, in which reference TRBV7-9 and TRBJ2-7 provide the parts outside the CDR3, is DTGVSQNPRHKITKRGQNVTFRCDPISEHNRLYWYRQTLGQGPEFLTYFQNEAQLEKSRLLSDRFSAERPKGSFSTLEIQRTEQGDSAMYLCASSLATSEFKKQYFGPGTRLTVT.

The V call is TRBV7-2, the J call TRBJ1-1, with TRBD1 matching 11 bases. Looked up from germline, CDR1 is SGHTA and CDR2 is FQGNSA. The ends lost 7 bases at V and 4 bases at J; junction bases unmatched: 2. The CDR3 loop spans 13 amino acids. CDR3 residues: CASTDRGLTEAFF. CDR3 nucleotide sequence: TGTGCCAGCACGGACAGGGGGCTCACTGAAGCTTTCTTT. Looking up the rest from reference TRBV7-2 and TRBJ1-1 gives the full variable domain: GAGVSQSPSNKVTEKGKDVELRCDPISGHTALYWYRQSLGQGLEFLIYFQGNSAPDKSGLPSDRFSAERTGGSVSTLTIQRTQQEDSAVYLCASTDRGLTEAFFGQGTRLTVV.

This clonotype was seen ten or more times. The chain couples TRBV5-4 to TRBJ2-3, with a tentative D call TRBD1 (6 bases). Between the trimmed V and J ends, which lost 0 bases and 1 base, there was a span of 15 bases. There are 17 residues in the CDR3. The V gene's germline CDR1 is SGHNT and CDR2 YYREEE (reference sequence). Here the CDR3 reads CASSLGVNRDGTDTQYF. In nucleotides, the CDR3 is TGTGCCAGCAGCTTGGGGGTGAACAGGGACGGCACAGATACGCAGTATTTT.

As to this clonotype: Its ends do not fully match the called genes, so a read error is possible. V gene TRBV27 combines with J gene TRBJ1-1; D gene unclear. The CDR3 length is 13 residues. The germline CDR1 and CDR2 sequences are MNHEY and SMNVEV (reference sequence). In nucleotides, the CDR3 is TGTGTCAGCAGTTTCGGTATGAACACTGAAGCTTTTTTT. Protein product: CVSSFGMNTEAFF.

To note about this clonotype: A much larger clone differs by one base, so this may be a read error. As DNA, the CDR3 is TGTGCCAGCAGCCGAGATCAATCGTGGGGACAGGGGAAAGAGACCCAGTACTTC. Translation: CASSRDQSWGQGKETQYF. The chain is built from TRBV14 and TRBJ2-5, with 10 bases that match TRBD1. The CDR3 length is 18 residues. The germline V gene has CDR1 SGHDN and CDR2 FVKESK. Trimming cost V 4 bases and J 3 bases; bases outside gene matches: 14. Looking up the rest from reference TRBV14 and TRBJ2-5 gives the full variable domain: EAGVTQFPSHSVIEKGQTVTLRCDPISGHDNLYWYRRVMGKEIKFLLHFVKESKQDESGMPNNRFLAERTGGTYSTLKVQPAELEDSGVYFCASSRDQSWGQGKETQYFGPGTRLLVL.

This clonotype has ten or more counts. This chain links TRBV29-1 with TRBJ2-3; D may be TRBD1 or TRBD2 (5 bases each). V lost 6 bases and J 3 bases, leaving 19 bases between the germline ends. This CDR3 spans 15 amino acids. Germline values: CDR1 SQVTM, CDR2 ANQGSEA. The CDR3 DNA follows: TGCAGCGTCGATGGGGGACGGTCGGCGACAGATACGCAGTATTTT. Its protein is CSVDGGRSATDTQYF.

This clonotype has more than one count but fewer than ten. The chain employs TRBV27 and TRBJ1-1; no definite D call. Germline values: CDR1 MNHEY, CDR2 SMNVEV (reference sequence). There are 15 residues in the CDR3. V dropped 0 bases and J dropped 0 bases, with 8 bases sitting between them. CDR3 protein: CASSLSEVMNTEAFF. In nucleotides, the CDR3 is TGTGCCAGCAGTTTATCGGAGGTCATGAACACTGAAGCTTTCTTT.

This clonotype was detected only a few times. CDR3 sequence reads: CASSPSRTSGHNEQFF. The DNA for the CDR3 is TGTGCCAGCTCACCTTCCAGGACTAGCGGCCACAATGAGCAGTTCTTC. This rearrangement joins TRBV18 to TRBJ2-1; 10 bases agree with TRBD2. Germline V CDR1 and CDR2: KGHSH, LQKENI. V lost 3 bases to trimming and J lost 5 bases; unmatched junction nucleotides: 7. CDR3 length: 16 residues.

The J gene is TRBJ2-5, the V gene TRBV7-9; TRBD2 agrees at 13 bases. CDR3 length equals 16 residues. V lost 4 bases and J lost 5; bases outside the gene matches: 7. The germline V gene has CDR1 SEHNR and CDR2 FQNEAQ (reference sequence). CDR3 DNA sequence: TGTGCCAGCAGCTCGAGGACTAGCGGGGGCTCCGAGACCCAGTACTTC. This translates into CASSSRTSGGSETQYF.

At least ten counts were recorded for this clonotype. In DNA form, the CDR3 reads TGCAGTGCTAGAGCGGGGGGCCGCACAGATACGCAGTATTTT. Protein sequence: CSARAGGRTDTQYF. The chain uses TRBV20-1 and TRBJ2-3, with D maybe TRBD2 (7 bases). This CDR3 has 14 residues. Germline CDR1 reads DFQATT; CDR2 reads SNEGSKA (reference sequence). The V end was cut by 1 base, the J end by 1 base, with 9 bases between.

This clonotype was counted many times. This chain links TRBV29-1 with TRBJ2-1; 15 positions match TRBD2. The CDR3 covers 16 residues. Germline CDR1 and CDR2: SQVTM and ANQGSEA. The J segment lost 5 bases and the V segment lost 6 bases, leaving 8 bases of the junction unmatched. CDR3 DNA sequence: TGCAGCGTCCCCCCAAGGACTAGCGGGAGGGACAATGAGCAGTTCTTC. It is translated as CSVPPRTSGRDNEQFF.

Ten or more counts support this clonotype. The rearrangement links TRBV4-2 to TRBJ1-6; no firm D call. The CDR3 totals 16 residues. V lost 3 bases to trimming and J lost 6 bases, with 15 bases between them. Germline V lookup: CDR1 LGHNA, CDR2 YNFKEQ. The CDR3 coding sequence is TGTGCCAGCAGCCACCGTGACCCTCGGGTTAATTCACCCCTCCACTTT. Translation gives CASSHRDPRVNSPLHF.

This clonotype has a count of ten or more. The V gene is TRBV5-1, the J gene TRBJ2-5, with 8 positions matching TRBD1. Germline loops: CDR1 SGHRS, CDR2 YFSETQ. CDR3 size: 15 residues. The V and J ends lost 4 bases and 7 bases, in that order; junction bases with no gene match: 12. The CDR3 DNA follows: TGCGCCAGCAGCCCCCTCGAGCAGGGGGCTGGGACCCAGTACTTC. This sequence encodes CASSPLEQGAGTQYF. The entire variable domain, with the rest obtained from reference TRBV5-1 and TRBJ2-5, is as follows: KAGVTQTPRYLIKTRGQQVTLSCSPISGHRSVSWYQQTPGQGLQFLFEYFSETQRNKGNFPGRFSGRQFSNSRSEMNVSTLELGDSALYLCASSPLEQGAGTQYFGPGTRLLVL.

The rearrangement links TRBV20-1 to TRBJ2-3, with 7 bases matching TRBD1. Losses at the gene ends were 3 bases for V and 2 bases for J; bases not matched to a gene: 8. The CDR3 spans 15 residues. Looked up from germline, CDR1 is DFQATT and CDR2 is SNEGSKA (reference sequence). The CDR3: CSARETGAYTDTQYF. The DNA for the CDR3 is TGCAGTGCTAGGGAAACAGGGGCCTACACAGATACGCAGTATTTT.

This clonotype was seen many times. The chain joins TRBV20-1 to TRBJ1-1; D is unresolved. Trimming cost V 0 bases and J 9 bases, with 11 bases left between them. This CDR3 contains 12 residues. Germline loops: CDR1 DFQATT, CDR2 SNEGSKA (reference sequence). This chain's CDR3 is CSAREGRFKAFF. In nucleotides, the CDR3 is TGCAGTGCTAGAGAGGGCAGGTTTAAAGCTTTCTTT.

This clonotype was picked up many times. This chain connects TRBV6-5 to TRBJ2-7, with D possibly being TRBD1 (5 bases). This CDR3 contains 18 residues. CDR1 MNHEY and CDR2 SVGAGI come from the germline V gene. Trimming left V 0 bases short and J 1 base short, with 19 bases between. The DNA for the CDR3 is TGTGCCAGCAGTTACTCGAATCCCAGGACACCGGGTTCCTACGAGCAGTACTTC. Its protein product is CASSYSNPRTPGSYEQYF.

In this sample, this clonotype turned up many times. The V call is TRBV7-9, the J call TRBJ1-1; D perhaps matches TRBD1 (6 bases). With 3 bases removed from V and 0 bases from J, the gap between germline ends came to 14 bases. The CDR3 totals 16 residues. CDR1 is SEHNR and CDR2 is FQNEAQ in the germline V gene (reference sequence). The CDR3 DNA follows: TGTGCCAGCAGCTTCTATCCCGGGACACTGAACACTGAAGCTTTCTTT. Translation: CASSFYPGTLNTEAFF.

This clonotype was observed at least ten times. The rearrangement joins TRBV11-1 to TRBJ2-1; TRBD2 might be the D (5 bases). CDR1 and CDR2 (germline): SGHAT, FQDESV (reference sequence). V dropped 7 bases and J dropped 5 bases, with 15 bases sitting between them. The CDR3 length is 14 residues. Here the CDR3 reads CASTPAPGNNEQFF. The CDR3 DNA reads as TGTGCCAGCACCCCGGCGCCGGGAAACAATGAGCAGTTCTTC.

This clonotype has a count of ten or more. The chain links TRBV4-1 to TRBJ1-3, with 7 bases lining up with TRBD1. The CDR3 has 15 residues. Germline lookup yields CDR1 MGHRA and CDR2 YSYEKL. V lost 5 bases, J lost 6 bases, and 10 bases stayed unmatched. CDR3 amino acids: CASSIRQGDTNTIYF. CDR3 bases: TGCGCCAGCAGCATAAGACAGGGAGATACAAACACCATATATTTT.